This T cell receptor (beta chain) was sequenced for a study of CD8 T cells in Susac syndrome. Random-hexamer reverse transcription was applied to about 0.45 to 1 ug RNA. Each CDR3 protein is one row after TCRdb ran MiXCR on the immunoSEQ multiplex PCR reads. The sample consists of about 71,000 distinct CDR3 sequences, 93% of them appearing once. The receptor comes from a human donor with Susac syndrome. Material for sequencing was CD4+ T cells from PBMCs.

CDR3 coding DNA: TGCAGTGGAGGGGCACGTAGAATGCGCACTGAAGCTTTCTTT. It encodes CSGGARRMRTEAFF. The gene calls are TRBV20-1 and TRBJ1-1, with a weak D call TRBD1 (5 bases). This CDR3 comprises 14 residues. Trimming removed 7 bases at V and 4 bases at J, with 19 bases between. CDR1 and CDR2 (germline): DFQATT, SNEGSKA (reference sequence).